The 25 T cell receptor beta chains below all came from one sample that was sequenced in a study of cytomegalovirus exposure and HLA in healthy donors. 60 Vbeta and 13 Jbeta primers were used in PCR. The repertoire was sequenced with immunoSEQ multiplex PCR; TCRdb's copy has only in-frame clones and lacks some. Found here are some 190,000 clones, 82% of them singletons; the top ten hold about 1.5%. The specimen was PBMCs. The receptors were sampled from a man in his forties in good health and CMV-seronegative.

This clone was counted between two and nine times. DNA for the CDR3: TGTGCCAGCAGCTTAGCGGGAGGGGCTTACGAGCAGTACTTC. It yields the protein CASSLAGGAYEQYF. This sequence joins TRBV11-2 and TRBJ2-7; TRBD2 aligns across 8 bases. CDR1 and CDR2 (germline): SGHAT, FQNNGV. The CDR3 totals 14 residues. Germline trimming cut 1 base from V and 4 bases from J; bases unmatched to any gene: 3.

The chain has TRBV19 and TRBJ2-1; D may be TRBD1 (5 bases). The CDR3 is 11 amino acids. Trimming cost V 9 bases and J 4 bases, with 7 bases left between them. Germline CDR1 and CDR2: LNHDA and SQIVND (reference sequence). CDR3 nucleotide sequence: TGTGCCAGGAGACAGTACAATGAGCAGTTCTTC. This encodes CARRQYNEQFF.

This clone was detected a few times. The chain uses TRBV7-8 and TRBJ1-5; D call uncertain. Germline V gene data show CDR1 as SGHVS and CDR2 as FQNEAQ. Trimming stripped 1 base from V and 5 bases from J, with 9 bases between. This CDR3 has 14 amino acids. The CDR3 here is CASSLGGSDQPQHF. The CDR3 coding sequence is TGTGCCAGCAGCTTAGGCGGGAGCGATCAGCCCCAGCATTTT.

The rearrangement uses TRBV5-1 and TRBJ2-3; 10 bases match TRBD2. The J segment lost 2 bases and the V segment lost 4 bases, leaving 7 bases of the junction unmatched. The CDR3 is 16 amino acids. Germline lookup yields CDR1 SGHRS and CDR2 YFSETQ. The DNA of the CDR3 is TGCGCCAGCAGCGTCGAGCGGGGGGGTCTCACAGATACGCAGTATTTT. Its translation: CASSVERGGLTDTQYF.

This rearrangement joins TRBV4-3 to TRBJ1-3; D is perhaps TRBD1 (6 bases). This CDR3 contains 14 residues. Germline V lookup: CDR1 LGHNA, CDR2 YSLEER. V lost 4 bases, J lost 2 bases, and 9 bases lay in between. CDR3 in DNA: TGCGCCAGCAGCCGTACAGGGACTGGAAACACCATATATTTT. This sequence encodes CASSRTGTGNTIYF.

This chain links TRBV28 with TRBJ1-6, with a possible D match to TRBD1 (5 bases). The CDR3 has 15 residues. CDR1 and CDR2 (germline): MDHEN, SYDVKM. Trimming took off 6 bases at V and 6 bases at J, with 15 bases between the two ends. CDR3 protein: CASSLLGRGNSPLHF. Here the CDR3 DNA reads TGTGCCAGCAGCCTGTTGGGGAGGGGTAATTCACCCCTCCACTTT. Full variable domain (remainder filled in from reference TRBV28 and TRBJ1-6): DVKVTQSSRYLVKRTGEKVFLECVQDMDHENMFWYRQDPGLGLRLIYFSYDVKMKEKGDIPEGYSVSREKKERFSLILESASTNQTSMYLCASSLLGRGNSPLHFGNGTRLTVT.

The chain recombines TRBV7-8 with TRBJ1-3; 7 bases map to TRBD1. Germline V gives CDR1 SGHVS, CDR2 FQNEAQ. J gave up 2 bases and V 2 bases, and 0 bases lay outside the gene matches. This CDR3 is built from 14 residues. The CDR3 coding sequence is TGTGCCAGCAGCTTAACAGGGGCTGGAAACACCATATATTTT. Encoded protein: CASSLTGAGNTIYF.

This clone was picked up one time. The chain joins TRBV15 to TRBJ2-2; 11 nucleotides line up with TRBD2. The CDR3 sequence is 16 residues long. V dropped 5 bases and J dropped 6; count of bases not matched to a gene: 8. Germline CDR1 reads LNHNV; CDR2 reads YYDKDF (reference sequence). Here the CDR3 reads CATSARLAGMAGELFF. CDR3 nucleotide sequence: TGTGCCACCAGCGCCCGACTAGCGGGGATGGCCGGGGAGCTGTTTTTT.

The chain combines TRBV2 with TRBJ2-7, with TRBD1 matching over 9 bases. CDR3 length equals 14 residues. Per germline, CDR1 SNHLY and CDR2 FYNNEI. V was pared by 8 bases and J by 3 bases, with 8 bases of the junction left unmatched. CDR3 sequence reads: CASFPRQGVYEQYF. Written as DNA, the CDR3 is TGTGCCAGCTTCCCCCGACAGGGGGTCTACGAGCAGTACTTC.

This chain connects TRBV7-9 to TRBJ2-7, with D possibly TRBD2 on 6 matching bases. The CDR3 consists of 16 residues. Germline CDR1 is SEHNR and CDR2 is FQNEAQ (reference sequence). V lost 4 bases, J lost 6 bases, and 22 bases lay in between. CDR3: CASSSQRTIRESEQYF. The CDR3 DNA reads TGTGCCAGCAGCTCCCAAAGGACTATCCGGGAAAGCGAGCAGTACTTC.

This chain uses TRBV5-1 with TRBJ1-3; 10 positions agree with TRBD1. Germline V CDR1 and CDR2: SGHRS, YFSETQ. This CDR3 region has 15 residues. The ends lost 0 bases at V and 4 bases at J; junction bases unmatched: 1. The CDR3 nucleotides read TGCGCCAGCAGCTTGGAGGGACAGGGGGGAAACACCATATATTTT. This sequence encodes CASSLEGQGGNTIYF.

CDR3 bases: TGTGCCAGCAGCTTAGCGACTAGCGGGAGCTCGGTCGAGCAGTACTTC. This codes for CASSLATSGSSVEQYF. This sequence joins TRBV7-9 and TRBJ2-7; 12 bases match TRBD2. V trimming: 0 bases; J trimming: 6 bases; junction bases outside the gene matches: 6. The CDR3 is 16 residues long. CDR1 is SEHNR and CDR2 is FQNEAQ in the germline V gene (reference sequence).

The chain joins TRBV18 to TRBJ1-5, with a possible D match to TRBD1 (6 bases). Trimming took off 4 bases at V and 2 bases at J, with 15 bases between the two ends. CDR1 KGHSH and CDR2 LQKENI come from the germline V gene. The CDR3 has 16 residues. The CDR3 loop is CASSLLGGAGNQPQHF. CDR3 nucleotides: TGTGCCAGCTCACTATTAGGGGGTGCTGGCAATCAGCCCCAGCATTTT. The full variable domain, rest sourced from reference TRBV18 and TRBJ1-5, is NAGVMQNPRHLVRRRGQEARLRCSPMKGHSHVYWYRQLPEEGLKFMVYLQKENIIDESGMPKERFSAEFPKEGPSILRIQQVVRGDSAAYFCASSLLGGAGNQPQHFGDGTRLSIL.

In this sample, this clone turned up once. V is TRBV5-1 and J is TRBJ2-1, with D tentatively TRBD2 (5 bases). This CDR3 has 15 amino acids. Trimming removed 4 bases from V and 5 bases from J, with 16 bases in between. CDR1 and CDR2 from the germline V gene are SGHRS and YFSETQ. CDR3 region: CASSAGDRNNNEQFF. CDR3 DNA: TGCGCCAGCAGCGCCGGGGATAGGAATAACAATGAGCAGTTCTTC.

V usage is TRBV10-2 and J usage is TRBJ2-1, with TRBD2 matching 11 bases. CDR1 WSHSY and CDR2 SAAADI come from the germline V gene. V was clipped by 10 bases and J by 0 bases; unmatched bases: 11. The CDR3 consists of 17 residues. The CDR3 DNA sequence: TGCGCCACCACTAGCGGGAGCTATTCTGGCTCCTACAATGAGCAGTTCTTC. Its protein product is CATTSGSYSGSYNEQFF.

This clone was found once. The chain combines TRBV5-1 with TRBJ2-5, with D possibly matching TRBD2 (6 bases). Looked up from germline, CDR1 is SGHRS and CDR2 is YFSETQ. Trimming removed 4 bases from V and 2 bases from J, with 15 bases in between. The CDR3 contains 15 residues. Here the CDR3 DNA reads TGCGCCAGCAGCGCCTGGGCCGGGAGTCAAGAGACCCAGTACTTC. This gives the protein CASSAWAGSQETQYF. The full variable domain, rest sourced from reference TRBV5-1 and TRBJ2-5, is KAGVTQTPRYLIKTRGQQVTLSCSPISGHRSVSWYQQTPGQGLQFLFEYFSETQRNKGNFPGRFSGRQFSNSRSEMNVSTLELGDSALYLCASSAWAGSQETQYFGPGTRLLVL.

The V gene is TRBV30, the J gene TRBJ2-7; D perhaps matches TRBD2 (6 bases). From germline, CDR1 is GTSNPN and CDR2 SVGIG (reference sequence). The ends were cut back, 5 bases at V and 7 bases at J, with 21 bases in the middle. The CDR3 loop spans 14 amino acids. The CDR3 spells CAWGGGAPPSEQYF. CDR3 nucleotide sequence: TGTGCCTGGGGGGGAGGCGCTCCCCCATCGGAGCAGTACTTC. Drawing the rest from reference TRBV30 and TRBJ2-7, the complete variable domain is SQTIHQWPATLVQPVGSPLSLECTVEGTSNPNLYWYRQAAGRGLQLLFYSVGIGQISSEVPQNLSASRPQDRQFILSSKKLLLSDSGFYLCAWGGGAPPSEQYFGPGTRLTVT.

As to this clone: This same CDR3 is encoded by further DNA sequences in the sample. This chain links TRBV28 with TRBJ1-1, with 8 bases lining up with TRBD1. The CDR3 length is 15 residues. Trimming removed 5 bases from V and 0 bases from J; junction bases left unmatched: 5. Per germline, CDR1 MDHEN and CDR2 SYDVKM. CDR3 DNA sequence: TGTGCCAGCAGTCCCGGACAGGGAATGAACACTGAAGCTTTCTTT. Translated, it gives CASSPGQGMNTEAFF.

This chain uses TRBV9 with TRBJ2-7; 8 bases are a match to TRBD1. Trimming cost V 1 base and J 3 bases; bases outside gene matches: 3. This CDR3 comprises 14 residues. Germline lookup yields CDR1 SGDLS and CDR2 YYNGEE. The CDR3 region is CASSVQGAGYEQYF. As DNA, the CDR3 is TGTGCCAGCAGCGTACAGGGGGCGGGCTACGAGCAGTACTTC. Based on the CDR3 plus reference TRBV9 and TRBJ2-7, the full variable domain is DSGVTQTPKHLITATGQRVTLRCSPRSGDLSVYWYQQSLDQGLQFLIQYYNGEERAKGNILERFSAQQFPDLHSELNLSSLELGDSALYFCASSVQGAGYEQYFGPGTRLTVT.

The CDR3 protein is CASSFEGQGHQPQHF. CDR3 bases: TGTGCCAGCAGCTTTGAGGGACAGGGCCATCAGCCCCAGCATTTT. The rearrangement joins TRBV7-2 to TRBJ1-5; 9 bases are a match to TRBD1. Per germline, CDR1 SGHTA and CDR2 FQGNSA. Losses at the gene ends were 3 bases for V and 5 bases for J; bases not matched to a gene: 5. This CDR3 has 15 amino acids.

The chain couples TRBV9 to TRBJ1-3, with 7 bases that match TRBD1. J lost 0 bases, V lost 0 bases, and 6 bases had no gene match. CDR3 length: 17 amino acids. Germline V CDR1 and CDR2: SGDLS, YYNGEE. CDR3 DNA: TGTGCCAGCAGCGTAGGGGGACAGTTCCTCTCTGGAAACACCATATATTTT. The encoded protein is CASSVGGQFLSGNTIYF.

V is TRBV28 and J is TRBJ1-2; TRBD1 matches at 7 bases. V was clipped by 5 bases and J by 8 bases; unmatched bases: 11. The CDR3 has 14 amino acids. Germline V gene data show CDR1 as MDHEN and CDR2 as SYDVKM. The CDR3 protein is CASSTGVAGLGYTF. The CDR3 DNA reads as TGTGCCAGCAGTACAGGGGTCGCTGGATTAGGCTACACCTTC.

The chain is built from TRBV5-1 and TRBJ2-1; D is uncertain. Germline V gene lookup returns CDR1 SGHRS and CDR2 YFSETQ. V was shortened by 0 bases and J by 0 bases, with 13 bases between the two germline ends. This CDR3 is built from 17 residues. The CDR3 spells CASSLAARRSSYNEQFF. CDR3 nucleotide sequence: TGCGCCAGCAGCTTGGCCGCTAGGCGGAGCTCCTACAATGAGCAGTTCTTC.

The chain employs TRBV5-1 and TRBJ2-5; tentative D call: TRBD2 (5 bases). Deletions cut 3 bases from V and 0 bases from J, with 9 bases between. The CDR3 loop spans 14 amino acids. Germline lookup yields CDR1 SGHRS and CDR2 YFSETQ. The CDR3 region has the DNA TGCGCCAGCAGCTCTGGCGGGTACCAAGAGACCCAGTACTTC. Amino acid sequence: CASSSGGYQETQYF.

In this sample, this clone turned up once. CDR3 sequence: CASSVQRNTEAFF. CDR3 DNA sequence: TGTGCCAGCAGCGTACAGAGGAACACTGAAGCTTTCTTT. This chain uses TRBV7-2 with TRBJ1-1; D gene ambiguous. The CDR3 contains 13 residues. The V gene's germline CDR1 is SGHTA and CDR2 FQGNSA. Trimming took 5 bases from V and 1 from J, leaving 8 bases between them.